Included here is one T cell receptor (beta chain) sequence, with context. Its antigen is currently unknown. Trimming took 1 base from V and 7 from J; bases not matched to a gene: 4. The CDR3 length is 14 residues. Looked up from germline, CDR1 is SGHTA and CDR2 is FQGTGA. This record belongs to a study of cytomegalovirus exposure and HLA in healthy donors. Study-level information: Earlier results showed roughly 120 million unique TCR beta sequences derived from 150 million to 200 million T cells.

General study results and limits: Presence/absence analyses took donor sequencing depth as roughly uniform.

Researchers ran the PCR with 60 Vbeta and 13 Jbeta primers. Data came from immunoSEQ multiplex PCR; TCRdb stores just in-frame clones and leaves some out. The table lists about 210,000 clones, roughly 87% of them singletons, with about 6.4% in the top ten. The V call is TRBV7-3, the J call TRBJ2-1; 7 bases align to TRBD2. The sample comprised PBMCs. The receptor's source is a man aged 40-55 years in good health and CMV-seropositive. This CDR3 is CASSLSGSVNEQFF. The DNA of the CDR3 is TGTGCCAGCAGCTTAAGCGGGAGTGTTAATGAGCAGTTCTTC.